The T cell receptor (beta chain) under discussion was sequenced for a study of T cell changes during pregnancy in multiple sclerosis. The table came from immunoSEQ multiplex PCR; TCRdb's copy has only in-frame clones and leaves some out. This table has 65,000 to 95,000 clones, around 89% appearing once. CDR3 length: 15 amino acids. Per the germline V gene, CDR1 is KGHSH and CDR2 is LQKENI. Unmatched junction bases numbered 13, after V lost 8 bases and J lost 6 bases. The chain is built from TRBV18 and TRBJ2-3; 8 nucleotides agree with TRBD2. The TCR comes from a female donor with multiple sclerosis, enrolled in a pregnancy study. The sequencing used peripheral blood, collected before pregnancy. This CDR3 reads CASPNRGGPGDTQYF. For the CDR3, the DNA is TGTGCCAGCCCCAACCGGGGGGGCCCAGGCGATACGCAGTATTTT.